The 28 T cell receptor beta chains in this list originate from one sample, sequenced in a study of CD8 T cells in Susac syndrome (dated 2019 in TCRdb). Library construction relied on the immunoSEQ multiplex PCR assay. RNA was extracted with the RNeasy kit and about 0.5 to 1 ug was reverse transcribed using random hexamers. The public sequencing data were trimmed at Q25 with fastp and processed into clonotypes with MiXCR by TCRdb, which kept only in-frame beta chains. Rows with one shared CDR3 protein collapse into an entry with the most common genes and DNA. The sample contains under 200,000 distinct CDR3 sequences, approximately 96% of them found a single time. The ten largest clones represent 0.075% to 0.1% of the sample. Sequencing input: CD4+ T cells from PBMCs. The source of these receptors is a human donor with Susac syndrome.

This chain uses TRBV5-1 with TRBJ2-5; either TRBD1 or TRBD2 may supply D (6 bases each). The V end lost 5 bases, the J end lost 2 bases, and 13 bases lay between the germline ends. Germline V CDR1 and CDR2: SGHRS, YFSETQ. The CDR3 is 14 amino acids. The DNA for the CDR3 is TGCGCCAGCAGGTATCCGGGGGCTCAAGAGACCCAGTACTTC. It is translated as CASRYPGAQETQYF.

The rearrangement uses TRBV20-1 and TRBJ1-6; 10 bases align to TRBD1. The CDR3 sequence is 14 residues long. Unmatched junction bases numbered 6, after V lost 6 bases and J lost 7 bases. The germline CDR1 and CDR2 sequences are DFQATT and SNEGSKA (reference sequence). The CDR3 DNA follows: TGCAGTGCGGTGACAGGGGGCGCGAATTCACCCCTCCACTTT. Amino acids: CSAVTGGANSPLHF.

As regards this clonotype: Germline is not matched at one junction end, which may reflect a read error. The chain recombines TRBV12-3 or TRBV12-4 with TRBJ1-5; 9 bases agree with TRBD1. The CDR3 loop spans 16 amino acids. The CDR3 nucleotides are TGTGCCAGCAGTTTGAGGGGGACAGGGTTCAATCAGCCCCAGCTTTTT. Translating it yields CASSLRGTGFNQPQLF.

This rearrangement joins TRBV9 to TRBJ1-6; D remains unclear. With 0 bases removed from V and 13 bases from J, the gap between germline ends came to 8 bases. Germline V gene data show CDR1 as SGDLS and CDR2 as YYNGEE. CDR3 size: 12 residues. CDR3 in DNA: TGTGCCAGCAGCGTAGGTGATGGGCCCCTCCACTTT. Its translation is CASSVGDGPLHF. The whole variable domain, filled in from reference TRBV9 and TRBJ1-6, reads DSGVTQTPKHLITATGQRVTLRCSPRSGDLSVYWYQQSLDQGLQFLIQYYNGEERAKGNILERFSAQQFPDLHSELNLSSLELGDSALYFCASSVGDGPLHFGNGTRLTVT.

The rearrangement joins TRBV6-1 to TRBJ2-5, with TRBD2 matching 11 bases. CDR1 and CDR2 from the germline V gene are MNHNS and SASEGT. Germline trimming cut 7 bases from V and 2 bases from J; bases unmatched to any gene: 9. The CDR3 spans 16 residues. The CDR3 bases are TGTGCCAGCACCAGACTCAGGACTAGCGGGCAAGAGACCCAGTACTTC. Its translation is CASTRLRTSGQETQYF.

CDR3 sequence (DNA): TGTGCCAGCAGCCGAGGGCCTAGCGGGGATCAAGAGACCCAGTACTTC. It codes for CASSRGPSGDQETQYF. The V and J genes are TRBV7-9 and TRBJ2-5; the match to TRBD2 covers 9 bases. This CDR3 comprises 16 residues. After removal of 5 bases from V and 2 bases from J, the junction contained 9 bases not matched to a gene. From germline, CDR1 is SEHNR and CDR2 FQNEAQ (reference sequence).

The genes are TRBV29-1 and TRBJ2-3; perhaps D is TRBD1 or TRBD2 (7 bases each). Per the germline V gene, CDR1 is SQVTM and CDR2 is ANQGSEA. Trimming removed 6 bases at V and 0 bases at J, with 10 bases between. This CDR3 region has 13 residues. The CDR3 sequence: CSVQGGSTDTQYF. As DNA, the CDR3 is TGCAGCGTCCAGGGGGGGAGCACAGATACGCAGTATTTT.

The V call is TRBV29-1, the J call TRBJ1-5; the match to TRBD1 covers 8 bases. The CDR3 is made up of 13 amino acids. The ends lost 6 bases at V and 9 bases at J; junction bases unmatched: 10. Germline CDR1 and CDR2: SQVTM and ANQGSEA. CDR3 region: CSVTGTGGGPQHF. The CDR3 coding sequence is TGCAGCGTAACCGGGACAGGAGGGGGGCCCCAGCATTTT. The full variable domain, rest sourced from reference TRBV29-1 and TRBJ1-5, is SAVISQKPSRDICQRGTSLTIQCQVDSQVTMMFWYRQQPGQSLTLIATANQGSEATYESGFVIDKFPISRPNLTFSTLTVSNMSPEDSSIYLCSVTGTGGGPQHFGDGTRLSIL.

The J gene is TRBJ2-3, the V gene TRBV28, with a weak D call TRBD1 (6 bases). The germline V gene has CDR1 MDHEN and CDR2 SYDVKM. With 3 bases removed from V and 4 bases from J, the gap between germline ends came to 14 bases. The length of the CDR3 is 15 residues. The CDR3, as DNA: TGTGCCAGCAGTTTTGGAGCCCGGACAGCAGATACGCAGTATTTT. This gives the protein CASSFGARTADTQYF.

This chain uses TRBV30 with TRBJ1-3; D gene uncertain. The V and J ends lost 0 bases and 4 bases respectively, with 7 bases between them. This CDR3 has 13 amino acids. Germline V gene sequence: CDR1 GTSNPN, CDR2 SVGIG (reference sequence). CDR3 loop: CAWSVKGGNTIYF. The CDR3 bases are TGTGCCTGGAGTGTAAAAGGGGGAAACACCATATATTTT. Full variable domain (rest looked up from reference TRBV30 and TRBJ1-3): SQTIHQWPATLVQPVGSPLSLECTVEGTSNPNLYWYRQAAGRGLQLLFYSVGIGQISSEVPQNLSASRPQDRQFILSSKKLLLSDSGFYLCAWSVKGGNTIYFGEGSWLTVV.

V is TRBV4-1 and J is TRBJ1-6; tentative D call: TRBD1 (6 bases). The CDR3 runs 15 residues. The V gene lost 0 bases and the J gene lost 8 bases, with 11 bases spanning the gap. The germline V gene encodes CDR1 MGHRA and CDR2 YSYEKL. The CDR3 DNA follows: TGCGCCAGCAGCCAAGAGAGGGGGTACTATTCACCCCTCCACTTT. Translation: CASSQERGYYSPLHF.

The CDR3 DNA is TGTGCCAGCAGCTTAGGGCAGTCGGGCGTCGGTCAGTTCTTC. This gives the protein CASSLGQSGVGQFF. The chain couples TRBV5-6 to TRBJ2-1, with no clear D. Germline loops: CDR1 SGHDT, CDR2 YYEEEE. The V gene lost 2 bases and the J gene lost 13 bases, with 19 bases spanning the gap. The CDR3 length is 14 residues.

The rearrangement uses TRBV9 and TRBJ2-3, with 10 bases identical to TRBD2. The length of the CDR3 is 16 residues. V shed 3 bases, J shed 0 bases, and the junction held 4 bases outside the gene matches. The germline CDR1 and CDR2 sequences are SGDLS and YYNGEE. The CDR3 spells CASSAFSGGSTDTQYF. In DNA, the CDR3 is TGTGCCAGCAGCGCATTTAGCGGGGGGAGCACAGATACGCAGTATTTT. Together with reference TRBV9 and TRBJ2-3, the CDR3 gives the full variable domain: DSGVTQTPKHLITATGQRVTLRCSPRSGDLSVYWYQQSLDQGLQFLIQYYNGEERAKGNILERFSAQQFPDLHSELNLSSLELGDSALYFCASSAFSGGSTDTQYFGPGTRLTVL.

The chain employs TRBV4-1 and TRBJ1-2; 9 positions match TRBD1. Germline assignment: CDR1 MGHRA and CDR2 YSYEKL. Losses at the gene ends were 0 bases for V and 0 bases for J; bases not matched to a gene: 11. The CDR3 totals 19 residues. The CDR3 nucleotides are TGCGCCAGCAGCCAAGACTGGGGACAGGGAATCGTAGCTAACTATGGCTACACCTTC. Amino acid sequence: CASSQDWGQGIVANYGYTF.

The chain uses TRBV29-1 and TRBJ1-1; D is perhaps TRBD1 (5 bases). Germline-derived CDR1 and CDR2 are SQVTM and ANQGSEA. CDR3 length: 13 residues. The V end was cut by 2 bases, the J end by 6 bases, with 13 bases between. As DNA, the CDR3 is TGCAGCGTTGAATCTGGGGGGTACTCTGAAGCTTTCTTT. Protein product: CSVESGGYSEAFF.

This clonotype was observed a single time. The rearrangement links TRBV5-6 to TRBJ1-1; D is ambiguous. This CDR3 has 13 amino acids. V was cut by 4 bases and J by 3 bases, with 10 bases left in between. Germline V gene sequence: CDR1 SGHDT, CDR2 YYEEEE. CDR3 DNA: TGTGCCAGCAGCGGGCGAGGGTACACTGAAGCTTTCTTT. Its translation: CASSGRGYTEAFF.

For the CDR3, the DNA is TGTGCCAGCAGTTCGGCAGGGTCTAGCAATCAGCCCCAGCATTTT. It specifies CASSSAGSSNQPQHF. The rearrangement uses TRBV12-3 or TRBV12-4 and TRBJ1-5; a weak D match, TRBD1 (5 bases). V lost 4 bases and J 0 bases, leaving 10 bases between the germline ends. The CDR3 loop spans 15 amino acids.

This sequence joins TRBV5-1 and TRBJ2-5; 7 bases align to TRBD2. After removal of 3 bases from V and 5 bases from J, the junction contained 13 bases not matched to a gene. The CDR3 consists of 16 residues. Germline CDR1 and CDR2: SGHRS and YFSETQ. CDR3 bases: TGCGCCAGCAGCTCGCAGTTAGCGGGCGGGATGGAGACCCAGTACTTC. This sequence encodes CASSSQLAGGMETQYF.

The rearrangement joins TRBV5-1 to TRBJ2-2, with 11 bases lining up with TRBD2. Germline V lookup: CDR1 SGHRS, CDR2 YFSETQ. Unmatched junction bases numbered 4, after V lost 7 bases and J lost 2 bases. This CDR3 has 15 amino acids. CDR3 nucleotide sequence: TGCGCCAGCTCCGGGACTAGCGGAAACACCGGGGAGCTGTTTTTT. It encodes CASSGTSGNTGELFF.

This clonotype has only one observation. The CDR3 DNA sequence: TGCAGTGCTACGGGACCCCCGGGGAGGACCTTC. It translates to CSATGPPGRTF. The gene calls are TRBV20-1 and TRBJ1-2; possible D gene TRBD1, 5 bases. This CDR3 region has 11 residues. The germline V gene has CDR1 DFQATT and CDR2 SNEGSKA (reference sequence). The germline V and J ends were trimmed by 4 bases and 14 bases, with 17 bases remaining between them.

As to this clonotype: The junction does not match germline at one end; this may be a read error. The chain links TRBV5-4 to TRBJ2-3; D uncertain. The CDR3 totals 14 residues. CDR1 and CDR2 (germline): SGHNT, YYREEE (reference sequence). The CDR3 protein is CASSLDWSSDTQYF. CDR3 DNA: TGTGCCAGTAGCTTGGATTGGTCGTCGGATACGCAGTATTTT.

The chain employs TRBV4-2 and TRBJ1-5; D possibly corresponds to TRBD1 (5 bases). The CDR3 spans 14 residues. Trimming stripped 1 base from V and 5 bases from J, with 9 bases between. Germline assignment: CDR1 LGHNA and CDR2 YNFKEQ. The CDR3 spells CASSQVVGDQPQHF. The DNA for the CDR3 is TGTGCCAGCAGCCAAGTTGTGGGGGATCAGCCCCAGCATTTT.

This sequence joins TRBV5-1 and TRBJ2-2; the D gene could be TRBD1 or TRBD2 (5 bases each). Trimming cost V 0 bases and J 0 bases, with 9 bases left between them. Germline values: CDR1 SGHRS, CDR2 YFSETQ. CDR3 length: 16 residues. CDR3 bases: TGCGCCAGCAGCTTGGTTGGGGGAGCGAACACCGGGGAGCTGTTTTTT. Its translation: CASSLVGGANTGELFF. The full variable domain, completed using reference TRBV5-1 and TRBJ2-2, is KAGVTQTPRYLIKTRGQQVTLSCSPISGHRSVSWYQQTPGQGLQFLFEYFSETQRNKGNFPGRFSGRQFSNSRSEMNVSTLELGDSALYLCASSLVGGANTGELFFGEGSRLTVL.

DNA of the CDR3: TGTGCCAGCAGTTCCGGACAGGGGGAGGCTTCACCCCTCCACTTT. It translates to CASSSGQGEASPLHF. V and J are TRBV28 and TRBJ1-6; 10 nucleotides agree with TRBD1. The V gene end was trimmed by 4 bases and the J gene end by 9 bases; junction bases not matched to a gene: 6. Germline V lookup: CDR1 MDHEN, CDR2 SYDVKM. CDR3 length: 15 residues. Variable domain in full (rest from reference TRBV28 and TRBJ1-6): DVKVTQSSRYLVKRTGEKVFLECVQDMDHENMFWYRQDPGLGLRLIYFSYDVKMKEKGDIPEGYSVSREKKERFSLILESASTNQTSMYLCASSSGQGEASPLHFGNGTRLTVT.

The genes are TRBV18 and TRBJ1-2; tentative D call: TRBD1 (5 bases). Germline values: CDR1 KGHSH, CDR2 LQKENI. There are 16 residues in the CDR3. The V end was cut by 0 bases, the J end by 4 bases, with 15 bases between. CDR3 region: CASSPPSRVVAYGYTF. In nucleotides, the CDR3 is TGTGCCAGCTCACCACCATCCAGGGTGGTTGCCTATGGCTACACCTTC.

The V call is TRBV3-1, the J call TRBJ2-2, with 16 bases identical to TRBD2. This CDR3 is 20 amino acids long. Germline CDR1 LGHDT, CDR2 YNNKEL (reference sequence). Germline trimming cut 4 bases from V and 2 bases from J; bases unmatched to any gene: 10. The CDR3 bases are TGTGCCAGCAGCCCCTTCTTAGGGACTAGCGGGGGGGCTAACACCGGGGAGCTGTTTTTT. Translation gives CASSPFLGTSGGANTGELFF.

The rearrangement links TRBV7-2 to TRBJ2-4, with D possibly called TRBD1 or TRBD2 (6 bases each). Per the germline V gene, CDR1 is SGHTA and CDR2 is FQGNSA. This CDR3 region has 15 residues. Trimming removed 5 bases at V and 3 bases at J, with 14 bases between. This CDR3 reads CASSPGGGGKNIQYF. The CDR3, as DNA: TGTGCCAGCAGCCCCGGCGGAGGGGGCAAAAACATTCAGTACTTC.

CDR3 nucleotide sequence: TGCGCCAGCAGCTTGGGACTTACTGCTCTGGGGGCCAACGTCCTGACTTTC. It codes for CASSLGLTALGANVLTF. The chain has TRBV5-1 and TRBJ2-6, with D unresolved. The CDR3 is made up of 17 amino acids. The V gene's germline CDR1 is SGHRS and CDR2 YFSETQ. The germline V and J ends were trimmed by 0 bases and 4 bases, with 14 bases remaining between them. Together with reference TRBV5-1 and TRBJ2-6, the CDR3 gives the full variable domain: KAGVTQTPRYLIKTRGQQVTLSCSPISGHRSVSWYQQTPGQGLQFLFEYFSETQRNKGNFPGRFSGRQFSNSRSEMNVSTLELGDSALYLCASSLGLTALGANVLTFGAGSRLTVL.